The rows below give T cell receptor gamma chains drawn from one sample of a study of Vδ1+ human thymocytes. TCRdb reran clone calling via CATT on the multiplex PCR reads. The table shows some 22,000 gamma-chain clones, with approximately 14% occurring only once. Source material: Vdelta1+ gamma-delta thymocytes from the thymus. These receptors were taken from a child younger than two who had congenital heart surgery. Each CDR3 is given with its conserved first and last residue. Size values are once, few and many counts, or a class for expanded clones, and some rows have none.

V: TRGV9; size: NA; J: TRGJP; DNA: TGTGCCTTGTGGGAGCCCCCCCTGTTCGGCAAAAAAATCAAGGTATTT; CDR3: CALWEPPLFGKKIKVF
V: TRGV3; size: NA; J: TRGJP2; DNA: TGTGCCACCTGGGACAGGATCAGTAGTGATTGGATCAAGACGTTT; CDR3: CATWDRISSDWIKTF
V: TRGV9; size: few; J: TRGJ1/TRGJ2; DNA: TGTGCCTTGTGGGACCCATATTATTATAAGAAACTCTTT; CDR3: CALWDPYYYKKLF
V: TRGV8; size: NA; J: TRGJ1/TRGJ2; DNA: TGTGCCACCTGGGACCGTTATTATTATAAGAAACTCTTT; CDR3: CATWDRYYYKKLF
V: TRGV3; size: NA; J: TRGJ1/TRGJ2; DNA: TGTGCCACCTGGGACAGCCTCGATTCGAATTATTATAAGAAACTCTTT; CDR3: CATWDSLDSNYYKKLF
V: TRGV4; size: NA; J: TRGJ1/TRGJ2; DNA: TGTGCCACCTGGGATGGGCACGGTGGGAAACTCTTT; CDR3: CATWDGHGGKLF
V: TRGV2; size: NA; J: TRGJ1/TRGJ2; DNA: TGTGCCACCTGGGACGGGCGTTGCTATTATAAGAAACTCTTT; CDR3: CATWDGRCYYKKLF
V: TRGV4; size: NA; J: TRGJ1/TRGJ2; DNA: TGTGCCACCTGGGAGGCTCCGAGAAAGAAACTCTTT; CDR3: CATWEAPRKKLF
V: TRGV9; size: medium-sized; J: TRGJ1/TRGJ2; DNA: TGTGCCTTGTGGGAGTACGATAAGAAACTCTTT; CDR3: CALWEYDKKLF
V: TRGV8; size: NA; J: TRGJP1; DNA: TGTGCCACCTGGGATAGGGGATTCTTGTCTGGTTGGTTCAAGATATTT; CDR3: CATWDRGFLSGWFKIF
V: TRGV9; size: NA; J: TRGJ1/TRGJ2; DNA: TGTGCCTTGTGGCCCATAGATTATTATAAGAAACTCTTT; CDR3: CALWPIDYYKKLF
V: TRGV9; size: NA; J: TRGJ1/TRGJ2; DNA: TGTGCCTTGTGGCCCAAGTCTTCAAAGAAACTCTTT; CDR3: CALWPKSSKKLF
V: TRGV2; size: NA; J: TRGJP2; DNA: TGTGCCACCTGGGACACGGCCATTAGTAGTGATTGGATCAAGACGTTT; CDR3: CATWDTAISSDWIKTF
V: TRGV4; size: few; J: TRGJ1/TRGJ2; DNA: TGTGCCACCTGGACCACCTATTATTATAAGAAACTCTTT; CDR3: CATWTTYYYKKLF
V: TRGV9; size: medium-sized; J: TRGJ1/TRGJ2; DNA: TGTGCCTTGTGGGAGCGGAAACTCTTT; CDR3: CALWERKLF
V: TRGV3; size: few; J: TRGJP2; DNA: TGTGCCACCTGGGACTATAGTAGTGATTGGATCAAGACGTTT; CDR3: CATWDYSSDWIKTF
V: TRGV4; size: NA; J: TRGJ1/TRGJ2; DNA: TGTGCCACCTGGAACCCCTGCGAGAAACTCTTT; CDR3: CATWNPCEKLF
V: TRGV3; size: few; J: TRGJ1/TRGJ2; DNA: TGCGCCACCTGGGACAGGCGACCAAAGAATTATTATAAGAAACTCTTT; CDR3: CATWDRRPKNYYKKLF
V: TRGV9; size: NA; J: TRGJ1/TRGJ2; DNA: TGTGCCTTGTGGATGGACGATTATTATAAGAAACTCTTT; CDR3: CALWMDDYYKKLF
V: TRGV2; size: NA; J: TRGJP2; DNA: TGTGCCACCTGGGACGGGCAGGGTGGTGATTGGATCAAGACGTTT; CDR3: CATWDGQGGDWIKTF
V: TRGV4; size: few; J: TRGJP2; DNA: TGTGCCACCTGGAAGGGGGGTAGTGATTGGATCAAGACGTTT; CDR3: CATWKGGSDWIKTF
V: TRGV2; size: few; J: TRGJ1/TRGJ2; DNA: TGTGCCACCTGGGACCCTAACTACAAGAAACTCTTT; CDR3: CATWDPNYKKLF
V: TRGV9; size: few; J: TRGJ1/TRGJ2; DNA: TGTGCCTTGTGGGAGGCCCCCTCCTATAAGAAACTCTTT; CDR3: CALWEAPSYKKLF
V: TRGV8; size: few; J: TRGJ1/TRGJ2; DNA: TGTGCCACCTGGGATTGGGAGGATTATAAGAAACTCTTT; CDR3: CATWDWEDYKKLF
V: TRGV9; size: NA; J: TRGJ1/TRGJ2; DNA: TGTGCCTTGTGGCAGGGTTGGAATTATTATAAGAAACTCTTT; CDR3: CALWQGWNYYKKLF
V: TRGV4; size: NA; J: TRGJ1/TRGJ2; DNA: TGTGCCACCTGGAATAGTGGTGTGGGATTGTGGGGCTCCTATTATAAGAAACTCTTT; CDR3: CATWNSGVGLWGSYYKKLF
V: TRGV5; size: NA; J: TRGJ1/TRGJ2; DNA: TGCGCCACCTGGGACATAAAACTCTTT; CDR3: CATWDIKLF
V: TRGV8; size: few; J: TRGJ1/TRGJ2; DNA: TGTGCCACCTGGGAGTGGTCGGGTAAGAAACTCTTT; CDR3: CATWEWSGKKLF
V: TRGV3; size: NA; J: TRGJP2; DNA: TGTGCCACCTGGGACAGGCCTCGTGGACGAAGTAGTGATTGGATCAAGACGTTT; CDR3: CATWDRPRGRSSDWIKTF
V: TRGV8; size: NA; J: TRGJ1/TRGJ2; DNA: TGTGCCACCTGGGATATGGAATATAAGAAACTCTTT; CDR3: CATWDMEYKKLF
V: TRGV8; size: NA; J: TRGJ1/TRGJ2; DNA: TGTGCCACCTGGGATACGTCGAATTATTATAAGAAACTCTTT; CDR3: CATWDTSNYYKKLF